One and the same sample provided the 27 T cell receptor beta chains below, sequenced in a study of cytomegalovirus exposure and HLA in healthy donors. Vbeta (60) and Jbeta (13) primers were used in the PCR. Measured with immunoSEQ multiplex PCR; TCRdb has only the in-frame clones, and not every one. The repertoire has some 150,000 clones, roughly 77% of them found once; the top ten carry 3% to 4%. Material for sequencing was PBMCs. The receptors derive from a human donor in good health.

The CDR3 DNA is TGTGCCAGCAGTCACCCAAGACGGGTCCACGAGCAGTACTTC. This sequence encodes CASSHPRRVHEQYF. The chain combines TRBV28 with TRBJ2-7; unclear D gene. CDR3 length: 14 residues. V lost 5 bases and J lost 5, with 16 bases in between. CDR1 and CDR2 from the germline V gene are MDHEN and SYDVKM.

The rearrangement joins TRBV12-2 to TRBJ2-1; the tabulated D call, TRBD1, remains unverified against the DNA. TRBV12-2 is recorded as a pseudogene. The CDR3 runs to 15 residues. The CDR3 here is CASRQGQGASDEQFF. CDR3 coding DNA: TGTGCAAGTCGCCAGGGACAGGGGGCGTCGGATGAGCAGTTCTTC.

V is TRBV28 and J is TRBJ2-1, with a tentative D call TRBD2 (6 bases). This CDR3 region has 12 residues. V lost 1 base and J 9 bases, leaving 7 bases between the germline ends. Germline CDR1 MDHEN, CDR2 SYDVKM. Here the CDR3 reads CASSLSGSEQFF. The DNA of the CDR3 is TGTGCCAGCAGTTTATCCGGGAGTGAGCAGTTCTTC.

The chain couples TRBV5-1 to TRBJ2-1, with TRBD2 identical over 7 bases. Germline-derived CDR1 and CDR2 are SGHRS and YFSETQ. V was clipped by 6 bases and J by 8 bases; unmatched bases: 11. The CDR3 loop spans 14 amino acids. The CDR3 protein is CASKGGSSVDEQFF. DNA of the CDR3: TGCGCCAGCAAGGGCGGGAGCTCGGTCGATGAGCAGTTCTTC.

This chain joins TRBV18 and TRBJ2-1; the match to TRBD2 covers 13 bases. From germline, CDR1 is KGHSH and CDR2 LQKENI. J was trimmed by 7 bases and V by 3 bases; bases with no gene match: 0. The CDR3 has 14 residues. CDR3 in DNA: TGTGCCAGCTCACCGACTAGCGGGGGGAATGAGCAGTTCTTC. It codes for CASSPTSGGNEQFF.

The chain has TRBV4-2 and TRBJ2-5; D is possibly TRBD1 (5 bases). This CDR3 contains 16 residues. Trimming pared 1 base from V and 0 bases from J, leaving 12 bases between. Germline CDR1 and CDR2: LGHNA and YNFKEQ. CDR3 sequence reads: CASSQVWGQDQETQYF. CDR3 DNA sequence: TGTGCCAGCAGCCAAGTCTGGGGCCAAGACCAAGAGACCCAGTACTTC.

Turning to this clone: Its ends do not fully match the called genes, so a read error is possible. The V gene is TRBV7-9, the J gene TRBJ2-5, with D possibly TRBD1 on 5 matching bases. This CDR3 is 13 amino acids long. CDR1 and CDR2 (germline): SEHNR, FQNEAQ (reference sequence). The DNA for the CDR3 is TGTTCCAGCAGTATGACAGTACAAGAGACCCAGTACTTC. Encoded protein: CSSSMTVQETQYF. Full variable domain (outside the CDR3, taken from reference TRBV7-9 and TRBJ2-5): DTGVSQNPRHKITKRGQNVTFRCDPISEHNRLYWYRQTLGQGPEFLTYFQNEAQLEKSRLLSDRFSAERPKGSFSTLEIQRTEQGDSAMYLCSSSMTVQETQYFGPGTRLLVL.

Turning to this clone: Other DNA sequences in this sample translate to the same CDR3. The CDR3 here is CATSRAGTSTDTQYF. The CDR3 nucleotides are TGTGCCACCAGCAGAGCAGGGACTAGCACAGATACGCAGTATTTT. The gene calls are TRBV15 and TRBJ2-3; D perhaps matches TRBD2 (6 bases). This CDR3 comprises 15 residues. With 1 base removed from V and 0 bases from J, the gap between germline ends came to 8 bases. The germline CDR1 and CDR2 sequences are LNHNV and YYDKDF (reference sequence).

The rearrangement links TRBV6-6 to TRBJ2-1, with D uncertain. Germline CDR1 MNHNY, CDR2 SVGAGI (reference sequence). This CDR3 is built from 12 residues. V lost 9 bases and J lost 0, with 6 bases in between. In DNA form, the CDR3 reads TGTGCCAGTTCAGACTCCTACAATGAGCAGTTCTTC. It specifies CASSDSYNEQFF.

The table lists this clone with a count of one. The chain recombines TRBV5-4 with TRBJ1-1, with a possible D match to TRBD1 (5 bases). The CDR3 covers 15 residues. The V gene's germline CDR1 is SGHNT and CDR2 YYREEE (reference sequence). Trimming took off 4 bases at V and 2 bases at J, with 15 bases between the two ends. The CDR3 region has the DNA TGTGCCAGCAGCGGTCGGGTCGGGGGAAACACTGAAGCTTTCTTT. It specifies CASSGRVGGNTEAFF.

This CDR3 reads CASSQEGTDTQYF. In DNA, the CDR3 is TGTGCCAGTAGTCAGGAGGGTACAGATACGCAGTATTTT. J is TRBJ2-3 and V is TRBV19; perhaps TRBD2 as D (6 bases). Per the germline V gene, CDR1 is LNHDA and CDR2 is SQIVND (reference sequence). The CDR3 covers 13 residues. V was shortened by 5 bases and J by 3 bases, with 9 bases between the two germline ends.

The V gene is TRBV27, the J gene TRBJ1-2; tentative D call: TRBD1 (5 bases). The germline V and J ends were trimmed by 5 bases and 2 bases, with 18 bases remaining between them. The CDR3 has 16 amino acids. Per the germline V gene, CDR1 is MNHEY and CDR2 is SMNVEV (reference sequence). CDR3 in DNA: TGTGCCAGCAGTCCGCAGGGTTGGGTGGGGAACTATGGCTACACCTTC. Encoded protein: CASSPQGWVGNYGYTF.

This clone was counted between two and nine times. The chain has TRBV6-6 and TRBJ2-1; D call uncertain. The CDR3 is 11 residues long. CDR1 and CDR2 (germline): MNHNY, SVGAGI (reference sequence). V lost 0 bases and J lost 10, with 4 bases in between. The CDR3 nucleotides are TGTGCCAGCAGTTACTCCTCCGAGCAGTTCTTC. It encodes CASSYSSEQFF.

This sequence joins TRBV29-1 and TRBJ2-3, with 9 bases aligning to TRBD1. There are 14 residues in the CDR3. CDR1 and CDR2 (germline): SQVTM, ANQGSEA. The V gene end was trimmed by 3 bases and the J gene end by 2 bases; junction bases not matched to a gene: 3. The CDR3 DNA reads TGCAGCGTTGAGAGGGACAGGGACACAGATACGCAGTATTTT. It codes for CSVERDRDTDTQYF.

The V and J genes are TRBV5-6 and TRBJ1-4; no clear D. The germline V gene encodes CDR1 SGHDT and CDR2 YYEEEE. Trimming pared 1 base from V and 7 bases from J, leaving 11 bases between. CDR3 size: 14 residues. The CDR3 DNA sequence: TGTGCCAGCAGCTTGACAGATACTCTTGAAAAACTGTTTTTT. This encodes CASSLTDTLEKLFF.

V is TRBV12-2 and J is TRBJ1-6; TRBD1, as called in the table, went unchecked against the DNA. TRBV12-2 corresponds to a pseudogene. The CDR3 consists of 17 residues. The DNA for the CDR3 is TGTGCAAGTCGCTTGGGGGACAGCACAGCCTATAATTCACCCCTCCACTTT. This gives the protein CASRLGDSTAYNSPLHF.

The chain combines TRBV28 with TRBJ2-3, with D possibly being TRBD1 (5 bases). The ends were cut back, 3 bases at V and 4 bases at J, with 14 bases in the middle. The CDR3 length is 15 residues. Germline V gives CDR1 MDHEN, CDR2 SYDVKM. Here the CDR3 reads CASSFRGTFADTQYF. CDR3 coding DNA: TGTGCCAGCAGTTTTAGGGGAACGTTCGCAGATACGCAGTATTTT.

The chain uses TRBV28 and TRBJ1-6; D possibly corresponds to TRBD1 (6 bases). Germline assignment: CDR1 MDHEN and CDR2 SYDVKM. Trimming removed 5 bases from V and 8 bases from J, with 13 bases in between. This CDR3 is 14 amino acids long. The DNA for the CDR3 is TGTGCCAGCAGTCTCCAGGGGTTTGATTCACCCCTCCACTTT. Amino acid sequence: CASSLQGFDSPLHF.

This chain's CDR3 is CASSSSEETQYF. The CDR3 region has the DNA TGTGCCAGCAGTTCGAGTGAGGAGACCCAGTACTTC. The rearrangement joins TRBV28 to TRBJ2-5; D is ambiguous. With 4 bases removed from V and 5 bases from J, the gap between germline ends came to 8 bases. CDR3 size: 12 residues. Germline assignment: CDR1 MDHEN and CDR2 SYDVKM.

V usage is TRBV28 and J usage is TRBJ2-7, with 7 bases lining up with TRBD2. This CDR3 spans 16 amino acids. In germline, CDR1 is MDHEN, CDR2 SYDVKM. V shed 3 bases, J shed 3 bases, and the junction held 11 bases outside the gene matches. Here the CDR3 DNA reads TGTGCCAGCAGTTTTGGTGGTAGCGGGCTGTACTACGAGCAGTACTTC. Its translation is CASSFGGSGLYYEQYF.

This rearrangement joins TRBV18 to TRBJ1-2, with TRBD1 matching over 9 bases. The CDR3 loop spans 15 amino acids. CDR1 and CDR2 (germline): KGHSH, LQKENI. J lost 4 bases, V lost 3 bases, and 6 bases had no gene match. The CDR3 region has the DNA TGTGCCAGCTCACCGTCAGGACAGGGGACCTATGGCTACACCTTC. Its protein product is CASSPSGQGTYGYTF.

The rearrangement joins TRBV2 to TRBJ2-3; the D is unclear. V was shortened by 6 bases and J by 2 bases, with 9 bases between the two germline ends. CDR1 SNHLY and CDR2 FYNNEI come from the germline V gene. The CDR3 covers 13 residues. The CDR3, as DNA: TGTGCCAGCAGGGGCAGGTACACAGATACGCAGTATTTT. Amino acids: CASRGRYTDTQYF.

The genes are TRBV29-1 and TRBJ2-7; TRBD1 agrees at 12 bases. CDR1 and CDR2 (germline): SQVTM, ANQGSEA. The CDR3 sequence is 15 residues long. Unmatched junction bases numbered 8, after V lost 6 bases and J lost 2 bases. DNA for the CDR3: TGCAGCGTAAAGGGGACAGGGGGCGCCACCTACGAGCAGTACTTC. Protein sequence: CSVKGTGGATYEQYF.

V is TRBV6-1 and J is TRBJ1-1; D gene ambiguous. Looked up from germline, CDR1 is MNHNS and CDR2 is SASEGT. The length of the CDR3 is 13 residues. V shed 7 bases and J shed 1 base, with 10 bases lying between them. CDR3 region: CASMRGANTEAFF. CDR3 nucleotide sequence: TGTGCCAGCATGCGGGGTGCGAACACTGAAGCTTTCTTT.

The chain carries TRBV29-1 and TRBJ2-1, with TRBD1 matching over 9 bases. Germline assignment: CDR1 SQVTM and CDR2 ANQGSEA. The CDR3 sequence is 13 residues long. Trimming took 8 bases from V and 8 from J; bases not matched to a gene: 10. CDR3 residues: CSSRDRVIDEQFF. CDR3 coding DNA: TGCAGCTCCCGGGACAGGGTCATTGATGAGCAGTTCTTC.

The chain employs TRBV2 and TRBJ2-1; D is unresolved. The CDR3 has 11 amino acids. Trimming took 3 bases from V and 8 from J, leaving 5 bases between them. Germline loops: CDR1 SNHLY, CDR2 FYNNEI. CDR3 in DNA: TGTGCCAGCAGTGACCGGTATGAGCAGTTCTTC. Its protein is CASSDRYEQFF.

The V call is TRBV19, the J call TRBJ2-1, with TRBD2 matching 9 bases. The CDR3 consists of 16 residues. Germline lookup yields CDR1 LNHDA and CDR2 SQIVND (reference sequence). V was clipped by 1 base and J by 7 bases; unmatched bases: 8. The DNA of the CDR3 is TGTGCCAGTAGTATAGGGGGCGGGAGGGCCGGGAATGAGCAGTTCTTC. Amino acid sequence: CASSIGGGRAGNEQFF.